A selection of T cell receptor beta chains follows, all from one sample in a study of blood T cell repertoires in COVID-19. Only in-frame clones appear in the TCRdb table, and some are missing; sequencing was by immunoSEQ multiplex PCR. The sample holds 330,000 or so clones, approximately 90% seen once. Material: peripheral blood. The receptors were gathered from a woman in her sixties with COVID-19, enrolled during active disease. Each CDR3 is given with its conserved first and last residue. A D gene is named only where the DNA matches it firmly. Expanded clones are given a class, and other clones once, few, many or no size at all.

size	V	D	J	CDR3	DNA
NA	TRBV9	NA	TRBJ2-7	CASSAPQSSYEQYF	TGTGCCAGCAGCGCTCCACAGAGCTCCTACGAGCAGTACTTC
NA	TRBV19	NA	TRBJ1-6	CASSLTGGNSPLHF	TGTGCCAGTAGTCTTACCGGAGGTAATTCACCCCTCCACTTT
NA	TRBV3-1/TRBV3-2	TRBD1	TRBJ1-5	CASSPLTGEQPQHF	TGTGCCAGCAGCCCCCTGACAGGGGAGCAGCCCCAGCATTTT
NA	TRBV5-1	NA	TRBJ1-4	CASSLSGRGSGEKLFF	TGCGCCAGCAGCTTGTCGGGTCGGGGGAGCGGGGAAAAACTGTTTTTT
few	TRBV19	NA	TRBJ2-1	CASRSEEGTPSYNEQFF	TGTGCCAGTCGAAGCGAGGAGGGGACTCCATCCTACAATGAGCAGTTCTTC
NA	TRBV7-2	TRBD2	TRBJ2-2	CASSRGVTGELFF	TGTGCCAGCAGCCGGGGGGTAACCGGGGAGCTGTTTTTT
NA	TRBV30	TRBD1	TRBJ2-7	CAWSQDRAREQYF	TGTGCCTGGAGCCAAGACAGGGCTCGCGAGCAGTACTTC
NA	TRBV13	NA	TRBJ1-3	CASSSVGLGNTIYF	TGTGCCAGCAGCTCAGTCGGGTTGGGAAACACCATATATTTT
NA	TRBV5-1	TRBD1	TRBJ1-3	CASSSGQGAIGNTIYF	TGCGCCAGCAGCTCAGGACAGGGGGCTATAGGAAACACCATATATTTT
NA	TRBV11-2	NA	TRBJ2-1	CASGADGSYNEQFF	TGTGCCAGCGGCGCAGACGGGTCCTACAATGAGCAGTTCTTC
NA	TRBV3-1/TRBV3-2	TRBD2	TRBJ2-1	CASSPSGGPRNEQFF	TGTGCCAGCAGCCCCTCGGGGGGGCCGCGGAATGAGCAGTTCTTC
NA	TRBV7-9	NA	TRBJ2-1	CASSLERSQFF	TGTGCCAGCAGCTTAGAACGGTCACAGTTCTTC
once	TRBV12-1	NA	TRBJ2-7	CASSFATSLLYEQYF	TGTGCCAGCAGCTTTGCTACTAGCCTCCTGTACGAGCAGTACTTC
NA	TRBV7-9	NA	TRBJ2-7	CASSLGHFYEQYF	TGTGCCAGCAGCTTAGGACACTTCTACGAGCAGTACTTC
NA	TRBV5-1	TRBD1	TRBJ1-2	CASSLGWGRTGGNGYTF	TGCGCCAGCAGCTTGGGCTGGGGCCGGACAGGGGGCAATGGCTACACCTTC